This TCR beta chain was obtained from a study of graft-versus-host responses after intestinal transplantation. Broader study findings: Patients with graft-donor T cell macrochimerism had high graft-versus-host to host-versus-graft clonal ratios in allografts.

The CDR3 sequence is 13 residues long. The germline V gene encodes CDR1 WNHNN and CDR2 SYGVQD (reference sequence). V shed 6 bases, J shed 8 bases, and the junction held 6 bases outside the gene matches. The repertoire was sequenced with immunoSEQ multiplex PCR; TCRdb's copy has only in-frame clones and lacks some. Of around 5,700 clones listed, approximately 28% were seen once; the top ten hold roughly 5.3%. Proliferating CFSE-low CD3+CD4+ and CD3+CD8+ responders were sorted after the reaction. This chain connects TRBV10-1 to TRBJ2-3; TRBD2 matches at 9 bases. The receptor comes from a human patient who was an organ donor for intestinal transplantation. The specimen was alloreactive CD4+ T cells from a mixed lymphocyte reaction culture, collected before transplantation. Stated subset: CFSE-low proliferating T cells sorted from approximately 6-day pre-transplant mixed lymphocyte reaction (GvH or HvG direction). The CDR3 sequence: CASSPSSGTTQYF. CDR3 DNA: TGCGCCAGCAGCCCTTCTAGCGGGACTACGCAGTATTTT.